The present entry profiles one T cell receptor beta chain with its context. Its cognate antigen is unknown. This specimen comes from a study of T-cell reconstitution after alpha-beta-depleted transplantation in children. Per the germline V gene, CDR1 is SQVTM and CDR2 is ANQGSEA. The CDR3 sequence is 13 residues long. With 3 bases clipped from V and 4 bases from J, the junction kept 5 bases outside the gene matches. As it was prepared, the TCRbeta library received unique molecular identifiers. From the PCR reads, TCRdb called clonotypes with MiXCR, one entry per CDR3 protein. The table has around 140,000 distinct CDR3 sequences, about 8.8% seen once. Findings and caveats of the study: Certain patients had high TCRbeta diversity at day 60, and it came from recipient T cells and thymic progenitors that survived. Roughly two months post-transplant, alpha-beta T cells reportedly originated from several hundred graft clones that had expanded. Once a year had passed after transplant, T-cell counts and diversity came mostly from newly produced T cells.

This receptor was obtained from a female patient between 2 and 15 years old who had a stem cell transplant for congenital amegakaryocytic thrombocytopenia, so the T cells may come from the graft donor. Specimen: PBMCs, mostly from graft donor cells, collected 180 days after TCRalphabeta/CD19-depleted stem cell transplant. The chain uses TRBV29-1 and TRBJ1-2; 7 nucleotides line up with TRBD1. As DNA, the CDR3 is TGCAGCGTTGAGAACAGGGGAGGCTATGGCTACACCTTC. It codes for CSVENRGGYGYTF.